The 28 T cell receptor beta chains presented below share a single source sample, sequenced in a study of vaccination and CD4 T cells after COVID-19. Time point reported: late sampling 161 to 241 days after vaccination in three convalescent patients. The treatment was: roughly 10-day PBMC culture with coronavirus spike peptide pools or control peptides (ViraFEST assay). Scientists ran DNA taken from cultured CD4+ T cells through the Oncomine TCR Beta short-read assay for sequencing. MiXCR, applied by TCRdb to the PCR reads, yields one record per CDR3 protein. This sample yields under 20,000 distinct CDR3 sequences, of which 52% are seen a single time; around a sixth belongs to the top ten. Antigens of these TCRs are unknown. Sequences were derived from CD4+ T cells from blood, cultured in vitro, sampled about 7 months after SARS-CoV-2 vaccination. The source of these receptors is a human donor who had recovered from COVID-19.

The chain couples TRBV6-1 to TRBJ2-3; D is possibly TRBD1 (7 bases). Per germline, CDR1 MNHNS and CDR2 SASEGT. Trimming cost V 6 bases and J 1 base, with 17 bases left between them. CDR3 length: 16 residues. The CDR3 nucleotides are TGTGCCAGCAGCCCCCAAGGAGGGACAGGCACAGATACGCAGTATTTT. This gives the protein CASSPQGGTGTDTQYF.

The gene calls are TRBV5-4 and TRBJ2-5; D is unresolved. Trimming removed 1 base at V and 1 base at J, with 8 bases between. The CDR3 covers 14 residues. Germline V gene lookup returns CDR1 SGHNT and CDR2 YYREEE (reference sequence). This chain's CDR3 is CASSLPSVQETQYF. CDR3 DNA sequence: TGTGCCAGCAGCTTGCCGTCAGTCCAAGAGACCCAGTACTTC.

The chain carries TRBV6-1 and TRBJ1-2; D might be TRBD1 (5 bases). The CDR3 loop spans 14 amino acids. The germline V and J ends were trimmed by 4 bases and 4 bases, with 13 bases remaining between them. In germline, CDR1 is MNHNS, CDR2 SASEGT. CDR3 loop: CASSARRDVYGYTF. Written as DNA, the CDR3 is TGTGCCAGCAGTGCCCGCCGGGACGTCTATGGCTACACCTTC.

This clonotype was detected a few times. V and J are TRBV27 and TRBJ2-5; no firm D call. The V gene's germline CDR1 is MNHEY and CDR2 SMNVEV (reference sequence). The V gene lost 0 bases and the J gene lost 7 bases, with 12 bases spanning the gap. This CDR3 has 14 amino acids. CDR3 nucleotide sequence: TGTGCCAGCAGTTTATCCCCTAATAAGGGGACCCAGTACTTC. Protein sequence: CASSLSPNKGTQYF.

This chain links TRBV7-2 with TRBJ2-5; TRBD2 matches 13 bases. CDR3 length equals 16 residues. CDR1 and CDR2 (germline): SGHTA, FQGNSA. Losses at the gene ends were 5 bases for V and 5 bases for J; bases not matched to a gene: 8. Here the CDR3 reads CASSSGLAGVQETQYF. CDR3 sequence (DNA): TGTGCCAGCAGCAGCGGACTAGCGGGAGTCCAGGAGACCCAGTACTTC.

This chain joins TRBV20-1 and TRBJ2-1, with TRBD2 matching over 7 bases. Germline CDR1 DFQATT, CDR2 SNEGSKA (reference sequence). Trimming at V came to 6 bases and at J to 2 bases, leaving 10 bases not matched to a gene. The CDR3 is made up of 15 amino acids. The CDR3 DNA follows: TGCAGTGCCACAACCGGGACTATTGCCTACAATGAGCAGTTCTTC. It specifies CSATTGTIAYNEQFF.

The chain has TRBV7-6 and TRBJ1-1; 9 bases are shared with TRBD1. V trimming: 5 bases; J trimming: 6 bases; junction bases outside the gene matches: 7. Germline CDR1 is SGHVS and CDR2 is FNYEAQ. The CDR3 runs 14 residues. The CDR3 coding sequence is TGTGCCAGCAGCAAGAGGGACAGGGCAGCTGAAGCTTTCTTT. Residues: CASSKRDRAAEAFF.

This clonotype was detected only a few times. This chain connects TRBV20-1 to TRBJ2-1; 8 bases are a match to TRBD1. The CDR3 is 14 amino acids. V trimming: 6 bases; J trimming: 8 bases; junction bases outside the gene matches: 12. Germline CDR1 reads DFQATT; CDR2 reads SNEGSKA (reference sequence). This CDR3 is CSATSGGAGDEQFF. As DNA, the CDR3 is TGCAGTGCAACTTCAGGGGGCGCCGGGGATGAGCAGTTCTTC.

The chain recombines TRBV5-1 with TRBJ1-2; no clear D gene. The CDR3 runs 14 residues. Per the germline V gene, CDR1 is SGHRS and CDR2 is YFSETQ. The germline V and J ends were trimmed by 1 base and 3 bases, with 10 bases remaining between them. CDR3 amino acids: CASSLTVEDYGYTF. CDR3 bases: TGCGCCAGCAGCTTGACGGTGGAGGACTATGGCTACACCTTC.

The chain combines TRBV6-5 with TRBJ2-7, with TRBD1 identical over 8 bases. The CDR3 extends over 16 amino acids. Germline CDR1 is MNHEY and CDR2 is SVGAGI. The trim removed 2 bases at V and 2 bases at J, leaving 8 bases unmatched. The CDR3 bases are TGTGCCAGCAGTTACCGACCGACAGGGGCGACCTACGAGCAGTACTTC. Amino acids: CASSYRPTGATYEQYF.

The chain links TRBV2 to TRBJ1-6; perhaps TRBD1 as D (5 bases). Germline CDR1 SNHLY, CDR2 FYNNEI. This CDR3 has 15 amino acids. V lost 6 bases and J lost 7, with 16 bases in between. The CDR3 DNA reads TGTGCCAGCAGCTGGAATCAGGGTCGAAATTCACCCCTCCACTTT. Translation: CASSWNQGRNSPLHF.

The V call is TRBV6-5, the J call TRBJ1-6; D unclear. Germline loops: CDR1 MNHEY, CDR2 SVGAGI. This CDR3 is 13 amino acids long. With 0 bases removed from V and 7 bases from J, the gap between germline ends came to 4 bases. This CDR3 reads CASSYSANSPLHF. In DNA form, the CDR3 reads TGTGCCAGCAGTTACTCTGCCAATTCACCCCTCCACTTT.

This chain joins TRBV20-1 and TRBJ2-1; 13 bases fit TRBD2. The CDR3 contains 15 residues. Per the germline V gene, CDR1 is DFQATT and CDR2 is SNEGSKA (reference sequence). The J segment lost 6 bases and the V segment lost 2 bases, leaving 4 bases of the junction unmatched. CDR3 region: CSARRTSGSRNEQFF. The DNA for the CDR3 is TGCAGTGCTAGAAGGACTAGCGGGAGCCGCAATGAGCAGTTCTTC.

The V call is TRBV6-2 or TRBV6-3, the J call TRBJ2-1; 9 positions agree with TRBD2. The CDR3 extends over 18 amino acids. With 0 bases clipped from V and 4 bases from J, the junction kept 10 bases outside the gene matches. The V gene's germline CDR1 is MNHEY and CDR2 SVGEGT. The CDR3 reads CASSYSHPTSGIYNEQFF. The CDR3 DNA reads TGTGCCAGCAGTTACTCTCATCCGACTAGCGGAATTTACAATGAGCAGTTCTTC.

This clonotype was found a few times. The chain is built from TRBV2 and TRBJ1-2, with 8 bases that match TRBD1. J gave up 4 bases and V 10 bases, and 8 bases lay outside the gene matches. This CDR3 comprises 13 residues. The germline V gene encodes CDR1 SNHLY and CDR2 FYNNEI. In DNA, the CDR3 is TGTGCCATCACGTCAGGGGGCAGCTATGGCTACACCTTC. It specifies CAITSGGSYGYTF. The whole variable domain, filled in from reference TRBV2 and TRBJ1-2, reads EPEVTQTPSHQVTQMGQEVILRCVPISNHLYFYWYRQILGQKVEFLVSFYNNEISEKSEIFDDQFSVERPDGSNFTLKIRSTKLEDSAMYFCAITSGGSYGYTFGSGTRLTVV.

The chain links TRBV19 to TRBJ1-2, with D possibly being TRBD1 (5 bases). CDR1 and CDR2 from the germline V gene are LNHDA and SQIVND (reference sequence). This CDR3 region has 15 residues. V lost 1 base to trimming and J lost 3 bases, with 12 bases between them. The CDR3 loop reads CASSIVTGGDYGYTF. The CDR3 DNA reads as TGTGCCAGTAGTATAGTAACAGGAGGTGACTATGGCTACACCTTC.

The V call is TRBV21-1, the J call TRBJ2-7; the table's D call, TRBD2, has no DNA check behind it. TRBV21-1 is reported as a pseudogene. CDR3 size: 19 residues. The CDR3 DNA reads TGTGCCAGCAGCAGCTTGGGACTAGCGGGTGCCAGGTTTTACTACGAGCAGTACTTC. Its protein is CASSSLGLAGARFYYEQYF.

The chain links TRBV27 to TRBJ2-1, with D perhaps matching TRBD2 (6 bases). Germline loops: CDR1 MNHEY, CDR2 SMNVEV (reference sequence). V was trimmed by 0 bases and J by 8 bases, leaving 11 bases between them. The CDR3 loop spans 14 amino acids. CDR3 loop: CASSLSGGFDEQFF. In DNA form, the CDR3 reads TGTGCCAGCAGTTTATCGGGAGGCTTCGATGAGCAGTTCTTC.

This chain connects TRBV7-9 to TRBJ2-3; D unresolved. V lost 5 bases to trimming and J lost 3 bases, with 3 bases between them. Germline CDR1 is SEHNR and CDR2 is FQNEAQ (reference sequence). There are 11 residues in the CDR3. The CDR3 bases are TGTGCCAGCAGCATTACAGATACGCAGTATTTT. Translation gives CASSITDTQYF.

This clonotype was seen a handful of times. The CDR3, as DNA: TGTGCCACCCGGAGGGGTAGCTCCTACGAGCAGTACTTC. Amino acid sequence: CATRRGSSYEQYF. V is TRBV6-1 and J is TRBJ2-7; tentative D call: TRBD2 (6 bases). Germline CDR1 and CDR2: MNHNS and SASEGT. CDR3 length: 13 residues. The ends were cut back, 10 bases at V and 0 bases at J, with 13 bases in the middle.

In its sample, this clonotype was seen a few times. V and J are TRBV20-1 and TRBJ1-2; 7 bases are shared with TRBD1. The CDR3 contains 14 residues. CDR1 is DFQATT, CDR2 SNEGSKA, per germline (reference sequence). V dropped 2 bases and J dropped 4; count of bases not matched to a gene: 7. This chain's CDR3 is CSARRRGRVYGYTF. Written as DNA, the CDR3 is TGCAGTGCTAGAAGGAGGGGGCGCGTCTATGGCTACACCTTC.

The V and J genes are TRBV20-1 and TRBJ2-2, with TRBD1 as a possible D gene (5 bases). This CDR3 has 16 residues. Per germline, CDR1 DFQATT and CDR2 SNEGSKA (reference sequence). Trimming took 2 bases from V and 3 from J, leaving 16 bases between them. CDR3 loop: CSARSATVVDTGELFF. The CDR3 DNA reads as TGCAGTGCTAGATCGGCGACAGTAGTCGACACCGGGGAGCTGTTTTTT.

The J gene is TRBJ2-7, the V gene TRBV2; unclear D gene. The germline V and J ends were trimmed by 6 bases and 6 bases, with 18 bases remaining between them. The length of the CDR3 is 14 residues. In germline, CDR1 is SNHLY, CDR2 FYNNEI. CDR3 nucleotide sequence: TGTGCCAGCAGGATGACTTTGGGGTTACCCGAGCAGTACTTC. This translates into CASRMTLGLPEQYF.

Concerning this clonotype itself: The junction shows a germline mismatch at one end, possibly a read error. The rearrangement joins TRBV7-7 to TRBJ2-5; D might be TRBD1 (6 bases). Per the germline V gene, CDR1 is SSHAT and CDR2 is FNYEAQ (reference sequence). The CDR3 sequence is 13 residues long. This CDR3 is CASSRDNQETQYF. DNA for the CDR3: TGTGCTAGCAGCCGGGACAACCAAGAGACCCAGTACTTC.

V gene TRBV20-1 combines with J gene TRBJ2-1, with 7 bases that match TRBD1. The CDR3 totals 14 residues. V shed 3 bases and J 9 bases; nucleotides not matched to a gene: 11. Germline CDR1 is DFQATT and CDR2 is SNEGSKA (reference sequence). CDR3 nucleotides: TGCAGTGCTAGCATCAGGAAGGGGGCACTTGAGCAGTTCTTC. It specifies CSASIRKGALEQFF.

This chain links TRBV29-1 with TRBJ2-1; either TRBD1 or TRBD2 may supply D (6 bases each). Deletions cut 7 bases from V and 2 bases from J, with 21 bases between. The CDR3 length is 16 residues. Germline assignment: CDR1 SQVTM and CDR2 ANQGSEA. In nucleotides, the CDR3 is TGCAGCGGGGGGGCAGGGTGGGGAATGACCTACAATGAGCAGTTCTTC. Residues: CSGGAGWGMTYNEQFF.

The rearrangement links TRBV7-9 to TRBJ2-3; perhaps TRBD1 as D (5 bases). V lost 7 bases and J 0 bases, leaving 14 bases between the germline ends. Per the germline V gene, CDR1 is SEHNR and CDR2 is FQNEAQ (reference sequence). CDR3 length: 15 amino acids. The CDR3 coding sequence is TGTGCCAGCAACCCTAGGGGTTCTAGCACAGATACGCAGTATTTT. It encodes CASNPRGSSTDTQYF.

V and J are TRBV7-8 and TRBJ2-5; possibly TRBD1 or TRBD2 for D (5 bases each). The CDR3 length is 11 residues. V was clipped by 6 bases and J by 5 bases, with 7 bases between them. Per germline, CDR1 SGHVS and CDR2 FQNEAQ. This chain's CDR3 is CASRWGETQYF. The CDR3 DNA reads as TGTGCCAGCAGGTGGGGGGAGACCCAGTACTTC.